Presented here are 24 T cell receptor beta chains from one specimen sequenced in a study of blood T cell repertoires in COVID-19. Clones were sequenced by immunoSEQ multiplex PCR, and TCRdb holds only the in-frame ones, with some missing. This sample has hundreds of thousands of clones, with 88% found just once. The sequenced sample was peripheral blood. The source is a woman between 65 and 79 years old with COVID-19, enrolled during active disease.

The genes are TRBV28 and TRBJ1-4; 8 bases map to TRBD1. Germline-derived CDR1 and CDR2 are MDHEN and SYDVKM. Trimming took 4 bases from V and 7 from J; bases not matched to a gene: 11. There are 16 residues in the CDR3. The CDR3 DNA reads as TGTGCCAGCAGTTCCGACCCCAGGGGGCTAAGTGAAAAACTGTTTTTT. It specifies CASSSDPRGLSEKLFF.

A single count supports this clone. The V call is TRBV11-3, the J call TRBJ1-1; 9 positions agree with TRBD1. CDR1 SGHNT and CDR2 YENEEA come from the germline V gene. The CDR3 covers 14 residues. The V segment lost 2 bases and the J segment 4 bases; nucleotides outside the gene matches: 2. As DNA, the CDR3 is TGTGCCAGCAGCTTATCGGGACAGGGCACTGAAGCTTTCTTT. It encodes CASSLSGQGTEAFF.

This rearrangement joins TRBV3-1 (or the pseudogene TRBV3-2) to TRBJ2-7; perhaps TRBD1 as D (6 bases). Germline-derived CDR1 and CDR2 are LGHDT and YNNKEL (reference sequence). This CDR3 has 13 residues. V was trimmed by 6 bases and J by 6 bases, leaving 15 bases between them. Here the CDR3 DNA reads TGTGCCAGCAGTCAAATCCGGGACACCGAGCAGTACTTC. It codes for CASSQIRDTEQYF.

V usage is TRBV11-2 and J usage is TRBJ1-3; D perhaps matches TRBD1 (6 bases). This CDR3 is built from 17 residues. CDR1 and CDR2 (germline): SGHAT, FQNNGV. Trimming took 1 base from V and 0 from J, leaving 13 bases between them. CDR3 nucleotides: TGTGCCAGCAGCTTAGTCGGGGGGGCTAGCTCTGGAAACACCATATATTTT. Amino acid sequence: CASSLVGGASSGNTIYF.

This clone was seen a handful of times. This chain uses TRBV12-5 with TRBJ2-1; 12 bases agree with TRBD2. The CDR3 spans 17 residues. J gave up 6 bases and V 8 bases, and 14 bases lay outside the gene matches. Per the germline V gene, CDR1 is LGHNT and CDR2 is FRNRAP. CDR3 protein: CASYPSWLAGGPNEQFF. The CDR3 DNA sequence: TGTGCTAGTTACCCCTCTTGGCTAGCGGGGGGGCCCAATGAGCAGTTCTTC. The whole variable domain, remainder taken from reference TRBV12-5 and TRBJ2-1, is DARVTQTPRHKVTEMGQEVTMRCQPILGHNTVFWYRQTMMQGLELLAYFRNRAPLDDSGMPKDRFSAEMPDATLATLKIQPSEPRDSAVYFCASYPSWLAGGPNEQFFGPGTRLTVL.

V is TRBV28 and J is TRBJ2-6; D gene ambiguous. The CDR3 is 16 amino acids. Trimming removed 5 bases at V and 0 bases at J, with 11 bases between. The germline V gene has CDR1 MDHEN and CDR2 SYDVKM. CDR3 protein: CASSLPLFSGANVLTF. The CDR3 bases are TGTGCCAGCAGTCTCCCCCTTTTCTCTGGGGCCAACGTCCTGACTTTC.

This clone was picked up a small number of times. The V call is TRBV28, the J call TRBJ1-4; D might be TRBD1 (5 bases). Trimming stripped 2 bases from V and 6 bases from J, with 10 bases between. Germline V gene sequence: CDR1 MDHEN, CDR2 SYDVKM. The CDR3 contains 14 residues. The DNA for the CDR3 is TGTGCCAGCAGTTTAGGGGGGGAAGATGAAAAACTGTTTTTT. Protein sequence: CASSLGGEDEKLFF. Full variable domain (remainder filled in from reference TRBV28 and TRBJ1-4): DVKVTQSSRYLVKRTGEKVFLECVQDMDHENMFWYRQDPGLGLRLIYFSYDVKMKEKGDIPEGYSVSREKKERFSLILESASTNQTSMYLCASSLGGEDEKLFFGSGTQLSVL.

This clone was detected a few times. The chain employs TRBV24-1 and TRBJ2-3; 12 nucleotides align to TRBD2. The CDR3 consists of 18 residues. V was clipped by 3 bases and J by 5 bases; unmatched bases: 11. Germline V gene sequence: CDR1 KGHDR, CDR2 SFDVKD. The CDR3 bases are TGTGCCACCAGTGATCCCACCCCGACTAGCGGGGGAAGAGATACGCAGTATTTT. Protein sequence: CATSDPTPTSGGRDTQYF.

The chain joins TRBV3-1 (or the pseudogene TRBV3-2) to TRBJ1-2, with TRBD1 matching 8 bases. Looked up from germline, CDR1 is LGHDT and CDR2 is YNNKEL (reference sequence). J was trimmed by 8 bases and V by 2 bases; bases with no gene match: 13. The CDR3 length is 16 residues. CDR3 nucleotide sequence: TGTGCCAGCAGCCAATGGCCCTCCCAGGGGGCAGGAGGCTACACCTTC. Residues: CASSQWPSQGAGGYTF.

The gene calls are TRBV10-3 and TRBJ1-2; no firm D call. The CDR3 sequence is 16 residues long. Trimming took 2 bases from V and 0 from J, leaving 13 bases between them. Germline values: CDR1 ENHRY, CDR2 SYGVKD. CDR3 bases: TGTGCCATCAGTGAGGGTAATACCGCGACTAACTATGGCTACACCTTC. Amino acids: CAISEGNTATNYGYTF.

CDR3 DNA sequence: TGTGCCAGCAGCCTAGGGGGAGGCTACTTCTACGAGCAGTACTTC. It is translated as CASSLGGGYFYEQYF. This chain links TRBV11-2 with TRBJ2-7; D may match TRBD1 or TRBD2 (6 bases each). The CDR3 spans 15 residues. V was trimmed by 5 bases and J by 3 bases, leaving 17 bases between them. Germline-derived CDR1 and CDR2 are SGHAT and FQNNGV.

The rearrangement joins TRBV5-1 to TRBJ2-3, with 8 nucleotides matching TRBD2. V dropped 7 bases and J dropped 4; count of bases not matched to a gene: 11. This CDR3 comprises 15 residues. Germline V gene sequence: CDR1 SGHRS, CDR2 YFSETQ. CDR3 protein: CASAPFRGGPDTQYF. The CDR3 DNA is TGCGCCAGCGCCCCATTTCGGGGGGGGCCAGATACGCAGTATTTT.

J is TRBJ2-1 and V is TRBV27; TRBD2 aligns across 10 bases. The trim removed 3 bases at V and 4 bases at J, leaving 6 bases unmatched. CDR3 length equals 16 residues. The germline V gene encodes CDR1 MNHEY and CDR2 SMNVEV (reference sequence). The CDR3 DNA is TGTGCCAGCAGTTTCCTAGCGGGGGCCCCTTACAATGAGCAGTTCTTC. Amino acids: CASSFLAGAPYNEQFF.

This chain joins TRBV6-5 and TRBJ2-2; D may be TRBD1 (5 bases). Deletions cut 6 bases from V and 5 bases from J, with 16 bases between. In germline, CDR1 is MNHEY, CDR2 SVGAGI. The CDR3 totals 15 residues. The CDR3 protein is CASRVLRVETGELFF. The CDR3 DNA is TGTGCCAGCAGGGTTCTCAGGGTAGAGACCGGGGAGCTGTTTTTT.

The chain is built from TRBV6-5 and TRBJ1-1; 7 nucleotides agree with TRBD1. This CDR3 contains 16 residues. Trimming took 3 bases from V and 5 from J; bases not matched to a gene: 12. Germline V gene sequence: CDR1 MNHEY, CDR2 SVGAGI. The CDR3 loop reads CASSYVSRGLWTEAFF. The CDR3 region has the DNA TGTGCCAGCAGTTATGTTAGCAGGGGGTTATGGACTGAAGCTTTCTTT.

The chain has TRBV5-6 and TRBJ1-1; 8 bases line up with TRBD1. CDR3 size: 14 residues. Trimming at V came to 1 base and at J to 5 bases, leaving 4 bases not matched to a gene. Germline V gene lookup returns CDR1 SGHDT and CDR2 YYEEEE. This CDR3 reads CASSLTGGRTEAFF. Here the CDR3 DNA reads TGTGCCAGCAGCTTGACAGGGGGGAGGACTGAAGCTTTCTTT. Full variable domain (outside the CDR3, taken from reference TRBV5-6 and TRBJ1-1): DAGVTQSPTHLIKTRGQQVTLRCSPKSGHDTVSWYQQALGQGPQFIFQYYEEEERQRGNFPDRFSGHQFPNYSSELNVNALLLGDSALYLCASSLTGGRTEAFFGQGTRLTVV.

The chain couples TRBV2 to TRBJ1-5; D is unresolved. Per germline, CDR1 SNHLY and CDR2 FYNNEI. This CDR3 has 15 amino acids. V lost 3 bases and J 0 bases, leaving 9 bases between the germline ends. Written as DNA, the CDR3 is TGTGCCAGCAGTGAGAGCGGGAATAGCAATCAGCCCCAGCATTTT. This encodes CASSESGNSNQPQHF.

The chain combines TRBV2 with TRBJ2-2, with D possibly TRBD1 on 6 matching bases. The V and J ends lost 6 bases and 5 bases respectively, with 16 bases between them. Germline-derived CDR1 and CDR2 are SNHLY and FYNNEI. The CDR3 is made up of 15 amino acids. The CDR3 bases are TGTGCCAGCAGGGCCCAGCTGGGGGCGACCGGGGAGCTGTTTTTT. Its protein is CASRAQLGATGELFF. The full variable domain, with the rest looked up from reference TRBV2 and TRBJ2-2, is EPEVTQTPSHQVTQMGQEVILRCVPISNHLYFYWYRQILGQKVEFLVSFYNNEISEKSEIFDDQFSVERPDGSNFTLKIRSTKLEDSAMYFCASRAQLGATGELFFGEGSRLTVL.

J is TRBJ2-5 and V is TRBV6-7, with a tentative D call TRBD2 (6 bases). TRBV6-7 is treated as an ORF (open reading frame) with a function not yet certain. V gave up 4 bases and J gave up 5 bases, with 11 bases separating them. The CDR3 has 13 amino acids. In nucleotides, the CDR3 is TGTGCCAGCAGTTGGAGGGATTTGGAGACCCAGTACTTC. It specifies CASSWRDLETQYF.

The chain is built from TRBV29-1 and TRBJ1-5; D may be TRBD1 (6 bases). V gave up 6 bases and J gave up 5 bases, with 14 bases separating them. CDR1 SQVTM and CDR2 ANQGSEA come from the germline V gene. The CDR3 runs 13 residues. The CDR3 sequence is CSVGGGNYQPQHF. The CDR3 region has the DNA TGCAGCGTGGGAGGGGGAAACTATCAGCCCCAGCATTTT.

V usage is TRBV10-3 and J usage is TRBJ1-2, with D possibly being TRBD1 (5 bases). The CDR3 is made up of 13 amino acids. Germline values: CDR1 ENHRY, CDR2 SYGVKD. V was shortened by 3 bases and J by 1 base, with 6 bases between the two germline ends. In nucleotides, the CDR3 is TGTGCCATCAGTGAAGGGGTTAACTATGGCTACACCTTC. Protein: CAISEGVNYGYTF.

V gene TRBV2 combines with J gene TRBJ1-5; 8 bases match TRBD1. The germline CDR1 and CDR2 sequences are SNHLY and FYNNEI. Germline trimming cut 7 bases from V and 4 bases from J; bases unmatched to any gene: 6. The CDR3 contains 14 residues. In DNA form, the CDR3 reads TGTGCCAGCATGCAGGGACAGGTAAATCAGCCCCAGCATTTT. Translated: CASMQGQVNQPQHF.

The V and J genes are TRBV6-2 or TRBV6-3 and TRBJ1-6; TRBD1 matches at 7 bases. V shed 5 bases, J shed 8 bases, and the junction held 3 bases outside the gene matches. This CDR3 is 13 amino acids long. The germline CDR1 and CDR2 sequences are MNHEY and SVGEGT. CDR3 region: CASSRDRYSPLHF. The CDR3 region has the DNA TGTGCCAGCAGTCGGGACAGATATTCACCCCTCCACTTT.

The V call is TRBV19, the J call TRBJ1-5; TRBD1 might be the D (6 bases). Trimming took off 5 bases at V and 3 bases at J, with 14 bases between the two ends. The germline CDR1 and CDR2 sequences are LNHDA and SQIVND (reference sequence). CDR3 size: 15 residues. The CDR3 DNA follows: TGTGCCAGTAGTGCCGGACAGACTTACAATCAGCCCCAGCATTTT. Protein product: CASSAGQTYNQPQHF. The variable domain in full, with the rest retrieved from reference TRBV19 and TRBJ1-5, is DGGITQSPKYLFRKEGQNVTLSCEQNLNHDAMYWYRQDPGQGLRLIYYSQIVNDFQKGDIAEGYSVSREKKESFPLTVTSAQKNPTAFYLCASSAGQTYNQPQHFGDGTRLSIL.